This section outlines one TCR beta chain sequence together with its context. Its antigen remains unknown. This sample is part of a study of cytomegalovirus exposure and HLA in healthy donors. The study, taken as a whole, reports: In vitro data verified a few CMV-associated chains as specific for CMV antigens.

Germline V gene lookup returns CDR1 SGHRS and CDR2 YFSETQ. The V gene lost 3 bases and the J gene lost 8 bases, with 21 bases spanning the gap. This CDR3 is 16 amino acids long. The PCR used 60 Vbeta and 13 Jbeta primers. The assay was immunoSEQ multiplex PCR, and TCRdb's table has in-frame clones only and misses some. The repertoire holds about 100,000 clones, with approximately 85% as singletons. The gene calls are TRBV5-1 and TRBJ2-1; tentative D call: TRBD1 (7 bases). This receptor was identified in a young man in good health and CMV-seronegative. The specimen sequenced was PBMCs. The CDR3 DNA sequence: TGCGCCAGCAGCTCGGACAGGTTAGCGGCGGGCGATGAGCAGTTCTTC. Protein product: CASSSDRLAAGDEQFF.